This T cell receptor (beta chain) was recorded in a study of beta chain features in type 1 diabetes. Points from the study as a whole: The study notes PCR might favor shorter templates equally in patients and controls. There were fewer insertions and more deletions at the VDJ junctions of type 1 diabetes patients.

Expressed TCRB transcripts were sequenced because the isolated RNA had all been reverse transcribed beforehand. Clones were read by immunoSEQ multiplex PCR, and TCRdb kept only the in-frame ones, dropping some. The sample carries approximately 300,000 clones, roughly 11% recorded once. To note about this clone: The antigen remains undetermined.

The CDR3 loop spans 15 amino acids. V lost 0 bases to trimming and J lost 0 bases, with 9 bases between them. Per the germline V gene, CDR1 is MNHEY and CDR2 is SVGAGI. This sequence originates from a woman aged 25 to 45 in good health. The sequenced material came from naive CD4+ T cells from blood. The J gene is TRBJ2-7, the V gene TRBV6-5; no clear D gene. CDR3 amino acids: CASSYSKQSSYEQYF. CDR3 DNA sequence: TGTGCCAGCAGTTACTCGAAACAGAGCTCCTACGAGCAGTACTTC.